One and the same sample provided the 11 T cell receptor beta chains below, sequenced in a study of human T cells and chemical hapten exposure. TCRdb reprocessed the RACE reads via MiXCR and lists one record per CDR3 protein. Seen here are some 110,000 distinct CDR3 sequences, under 40% observed once, and the top ten hold roughly 3%. Time point reported: patch test 3, about 24 weeks after DPC sensitization. Treatment specified: therapeutic diphenylcyclopropenone sensitization with weekly scalp DPC. Here the sequenced sample was whole blood, taken in connection with sensitization to the hapten diphenylcyclopropenone (DPC). The receptors come from a man aged 40-55 years with alopecia areata. Some clones in this sample may be carry-over from other donors' samples.

J is TRBJ1-5 and V is TRBV12-3 or TRBV12-4; 9 bases are a match to TRBD1. The CDR3 length is 16 residues. With V trimmed by 5 bases and J by 1 base, 6 bases remained unmatched. The CDR3 reads CASSQGTGGSNQPQHF. The DNA for the CDR3 is TGTGCCAGCAGTCAGGGAACAGGGGGCAGCAATCAGCCCCAGCATTTT.

The rearrangement joins TRBV5-1 to TRBJ1-1; D uncertain. CDR3 size: 13 residues. From germline, CDR1 is SGHRS and CDR2 YFSETQ. The ends were cut back, 0 bases at V and 5 bases at J, with 8 bases in the middle. The chain's CDR3 is CASSLDRLTEAFF. The DNA for the CDR3 is TGCGCCAGCAGCTTGGATAGGCTGACTGAAGCTTTCTTT.

In its sample, this clonotype was seen a few times. The V and J genes are TRBV4-2 and TRBJ1-5, with D unclear. Trimming left V 3 bases short and J 4 bases short, with 19 bases between. The CDR3 covers 17 residues. Germline V gene data show CDR1 as LGHNA and CDR2 as YNFKEQ. The CDR3 spells CASSQYPSGRMNQPQHF. The CDR3 DNA follows: TGTGCCAGCAGCCAGTATCCCTCCGGACGGATGAATCAGCCCCAGCATTTT.

The rearrangement joins TRBV6-2 or TRBV6-3 to TRBJ1-5; possibly TRBD1 for D (6 bases). With 5 bases removed from V and 6 bases from J, the gap between germline ends came to 14 bases. CDR1 is MNHEY, CDR2 SVGEGT, per germline. The CDR3 consists of 14 residues. CDR3: CASSPLAGVQPQHF. The DNA for the CDR3 is TGTGCCAGCAGTCCCCTAGCAGGGGTTCAGCCCCAGCATTTT.

In its sample, this clonotype was seen a few times. The rearrangement links TRBV11-2 to TRBJ2-7, with 9 bases lining up with TRBD1. Germline CDR1 is SGHAT and CDR2 is FQNNGV. The trim removed 1 base at V and 2 bases at J, leaving 3 bases unmatched. CDR3 size: 15 residues. The CDR3 spells CASSLGGTGTYEQYV. CDR3 nucleotides: TGTGCCAGCAGCTTAGGGGGGACAGGGACCTACGAGCAGTACGTC.

This clonotype came up a few times. The rearrangement links TRBV7-9 to TRBJ2-3, with D uncertain. The germline V and J ends were trimmed by 1 base and 7 bases, with 9 bases remaining between them. CDR3 size: 13 residues. Germline-derived CDR1 and CDR2 are SEHNR and FQNEAQ (reference sequence). The CDR3: CASSLVPTHTQYF. Written as DNA, the CDR3 is TGTGCCAGCAGCTTAGTCCCAACCCATACGCAGTATTTT.

The chain employs TRBV6-2 or TRBV6-3 and TRBJ1-2, with unresolved D. From germline, CDR1 is MNHEY and CDR2 SVGEGT. The CDR3 spans 12 residues. V lost 6 bases, J lost 0 bases, and 5 bases lay in between. CDR3 DNA: TGTGCCAGCAGCCCATCTAACTATGGCTACACCTTC. It is translated as CASSPSNYGYTF.

The chain uses TRBV12-3 or TRBV12-4 and TRBJ1-5; 7 bases align to TRBD1. The CDR3 extends over 21 amino acids. Trimming removed 5 bases from V and 4 bases from J; junction bases left unmatched: 26. The DNA for the CDR3 is TGTGCCAGCAGTGAACGGAATCCGGAACGGGACAGATATTGGAGGAATCAGCCCCAGCATTTT. Translating it yields CASSERNPERDRYWRNQPQHF.

V usage is TRBV19 and J usage is TRBJ2-1, with 10 bases lining up with TRBD2. CDR3 length: 14 residues. Trimming at V came to 11 bases and at J to 4 bases, leaving 8 bases not matched to a gene. Germline assignment: CDR1 LNHDA and CDR2 SQIVND (reference sequence). CDR3 coding DNA: TGTGCCTCAAAAGGGACTAGCGATTACAATGAGCAGTTCTTC. Its translation is CASKGTSDYNEQFF.

The V and J genes are TRBV7-2 and TRBJ1-1; D unresolved. Trimming removed 5 bases from V and 4 bases from J, with 17 bases in between. Germline CDR1 reads SGHTA; CDR2 reads FQGNSA. The CDR3 covers 15 residues. Here the CDR3 DNA reads TGTGCCAGCAGCCAGCAGAAACTGACGGGCACTGAAGCTTTCTTT. Translating it yields CASSQQKLTGTEAFF. The full variable domain, completed using reference TRBV7-2 and TRBJ1-1, is GAGVSQSPSNKVTEKGKDVELRCDPISGHTALYWYRQSLGQGLEFLIYFQGNSAPDKSGLPSDRFSAERTGGSVSTLTIQRTQQEDSAVYLCASSQQKLTGTEAFFGQGTRLTVV.

The chain employs TRBV27 and TRBJ2-3, with 14 nucleotides matching TRBD2. The CDR3 consists of 17 residues. Unmatched junction bases numbered 5, after V lost 0 bases and J lost 6 bases. Germline V CDR1 and CDR2: MNHEY, SMNVEV (reference sequence). The CDR3 sequence is CASSLSRLAGGPDTQYF. DNA for the CDR3: TGTGCCAGCAGTTTATCCCGACTAGCGGGAGGGCCGGATACGCAGTATTTT.